The 31 T cell receptor beta chains given below trace back to one sample, sequenced in a study of T cells in localized non-small cell lung cancer. The repertoire was sequenced with immunoSEQ multiplex PCR; TCRdb's copy has only in-frame clones and lacks some. The sample includes fewer than 40,000 clones, 70% to 90% of them seen just once. The sequences come from peripheral blood, collected before any cancer treatment. The origin of the receptors is a female donor of 60 years or more with stage I lung adenocarcinoma.

The V and J genes are TRBV5-6 and TRBJ2-1, with 8 nucleotides matching TRBD2. The V gene end was trimmed by 2 bases and the J gene end by 1 base; junction bases not matched to a gene: 5. CDR1 SGHDT and CDR2 YYEEEE come from the germline V gene. The CDR3 has 16 residues. CDR3 sequence (DNA): TGTGCCAGCAGCTTAGGCGCTAGCGGGTCCTACAATGAGCAGTTCTTC. It translates to CASSLGASGSYNEQFF.

J is TRBJ1-4 and V is TRBV28; D ambiguous. The germline CDR1 and CDR2 sequences are MDHEN and SYDVKM. CDR3 length equals 13 residues. Trimming removed 0 bases at V and 7 bases at J, with 6 bases between. The DNA for the CDR3 is TGTGCCAGCAGTTTATGGCTCAGTGAAAAACTGTTTTTT. This gives the protein CASSLWLSEKLFF.

This chain links TRBV11-2 with TRBJ2-7; D might be TRBD2 (5 bases). CDR1 is SGHAT and CDR2 is FQNNGV in the germline V gene. The CDR3 loop spans 12 amino acids. The V end was cut by 3 bases, the J end by 9 bases, with 12 bases between. Here the CDR3 DNA reads TGTGCCAGCAGCTTGCGAACGGGGATGCAGTACTTC. Translating it yields CASSLRTGMQYF.

The chain has TRBV18 and TRBJ1-1, with D tentatively TRBD1 (5 bases). CDR3 size: 15 residues. Deletions cut 3 bases from V and 4 bases from J, with 15 bases between. Per germline, CDR1 KGHSH and CDR2 LQKENI. Here the CDR3 DNA reads TGTGCCAGCTCACCGGGGACGGTCGGGGGCACTGAAGCTTTCTTT. Protein product: CASSPGTVGGTEAFF.

The rearrangement joins TRBV30 to TRBJ1-1; perhaps TRBD1 as D (5 bases). This CDR3 comprises 14 residues. Germline lookup yields CDR1 GTSNPN and CDR2 SVGIG (reference sequence). Trimming took 3 bases from V and 2 from J, leaving 13 bases between them. The CDR3 reads CAWRVGPFNTEAFF. The CDR3 DNA is TGTGCCTGGAGGGTGGGACCGTTTAACACTGAAGCTTTCTTT.

The rearrangement uses TRBV28 and TRBJ1-2; D is uncertain. The CDR3 sequence is 13 residues long. Germline V gene data show CDR1 as MDHEN and CDR2 as SYDVKM. Trimming left V 2 bases short and J 3 bases short, with 7 bases between. The CDR3 nucleotides read TGTGCCAGCAGTTTAAGGTCCGACTATGGCTACACCTTC. Protein: CASSLRSDYGYTF.

This chain joins TRBV15 and TRBJ1-1, with 8 bases identical to TRBD1. The CDR3 length is 15 residues. Germline CDR1 and CDR2: LNHNV and YYDKDF (reference sequence). The J segment lost 1 base and the V segment lost 3 bases, leaving 4 bases of the junction unmatched. The CDR3 DNA is TGTGCCACCAGCAGTTACAGGGGGACGAACACTGAAGCTTTCTTT. Translating gives CATSSYRGTNTEAFF.

V gene TRBV6-5 combines with J gene TRBJ1-5; 8 bases are a match to TRBD1. The J segment lost 6 bases and the V segment lost 5 bases, leaving 3 bases of the junction unmatched. There are 13 residues in the CDR3. Germline assignment: CDR1 MNHEY and CDR2 SVGAGI. The CDR3 DNA is TGTGCCAGCAGTACAGGGGGTGGTCAGCCCCAGCATTTT. Protein product: CASSTGGGQPQHF.

The V and J genes are TRBV5-1 and TRBJ2-1; tentative D call: TRBD1 (5 bases). Trimming left V 0 bases short and J 8 bases short, with 12 bases between. Germline CDR1 reads SGHRS; CDR2 reads YFSETQ. This CDR3 is 14 amino acids long. The CDR3 sequence is CASSLGQSRDEQFF. In nucleotides, the CDR3 is TGCGCCAGCAGCTTGGGTCAGAGCAGGGATGAGCAGTTCTTC.

J is TRBJ2-7 and V is TRBV7-2, with 8 bases aligning to TRBD2. Germline assignment: CDR1 SGHTA and CDR2 FQGNSA. V lost 5 bases and J lost 6; bases outside the gene matches: 9. The CDR3 is 14 amino acids. CDR3 coding DNA: TGTGCCAGCAGCACGGGACTAGAGAAAGGCGAGCAGTACTTC. This codes for CASSTGLEKGEQYF.

The rearrangement links TRBV7-2 to TRBJ2-2; a weak D match, TRBD2 (7 bases). V dropped 4 bases and J dropped 10 bases, with 13 bases sitting between them. Germline V gene data show CDR1 as SGHTA and CDR2 as FQGNSA. The CDR3 loop spans 13 amino acids. The chain's CDR3 is CASSWTRGEELFF. CDR3 bases: TGTGCCAGCAGCTGGACTAGGGGGGAGGAGCTGTTTTTT.

The rearrangement links TRBV7-6 to TRBJ2-5, with 11 bases matching TRBD2. CDR1 and CDR2 (germline): SGHVS, FNYEAQ. The CDR3 extends over 15 amino acids. V gave up 5 bases and J gave up 4 bases; unmatched junction bases: 6. CDR3 residues: CASSQLAGEGETQYF. The CDR3 coding sequence is TGTGCCAGCAGCCAACTAGCGGGGGAGGGAGAGACCCAGTACTTC.

This clone was counted a few times. The J gene is TRBJ2-7, the V gene TRBV28, with D perhaps given as TRBD1 or TRBD2 (5 bases each). With 4 bases removed from V and 4 bases from J, the gap between germline ends came to 20 bases. Germline V gene data show CDR1 as MDHEN and CDR2 as SYDVKM. This CDR3 has 16 amino acids. The chain's CDR3 is CASSSPLPGDLYEQYF. In DNA form, the CDR3 reads TGTGCCAGCAGTTCGCCGTTACCCGGGGACCTTTACGAGCAGTACTTC. Together with reference TRBV28 and TRBJ2-7, the CDR3 gives the full variable domain: DVKVTQSSRYLVKRTGEKVFLECVQDMDHENMFWYRQDPGLGLRLIYFSYDVKMKEKGDIPEGYSVSREKKERFSLILESASTNQTSMYLCASSSPLPGDLYEQYFGPGTRLTVT.

This chain links TRBV19 with TRBJ1-1, with 11 bases lining up with TRBD1. CDR3 length: 13 amino acids. CDR1 LNHDA and CDR2 SQIVND come from the germline V gene (reference sequence). With 5 bases clipped from V and 4 bases from J, the junction kept 0 bases outside the gene matches. In DNA form, the CDR3 reads TGTGCCAGTAGTGGGACAGGGGGCACTGAAGCTTTCTTT. Protein product: CASSGTGGTEAFF.

The gene calls are TRBV5-4 and TRBJ2-2; 9 bases are shared with TRBD2. Looked up from germline, CDR1 is SGHNT and CDR2 is YYREEE (reference sequence). The CDR3 contains 18 residues. V gave up 4 bases and J gave up 5 bases; unmatched junction bases: 15. CDR3 region: CASSQGGSGRRRTGELFF. CDR3 nucleotide sequence: TGTGCCAGCAGCCAGGGGGGGAGCGGGAGGAGGAGGACCGGGGAGCTGTTTTTT.

V gene TRBV5-1 combines with J gene TRBJ2-2, with D possibly being TRBD2 (6 bases). The V end lost 5 bases, the J end lost 3 bases, and 11 bases lay between the germline ends. The CDR3 loop spans 14 amino acids. The germline CDR1 and CDR2 sequences are SGHRS and YFSETQ. In nucleotides, the CDR3 is TGCGCCAGCAGACGGGGGTTAGACACCGGGGAGCTGTTTTTT. Amino acids: CASRRGLDTGELFF.

The chain couples TRBV7-2 to TRBJ2-6; 11 bases are a match to TRBD1. This CDR3 is built from 17 residues. Germline CDR1 is SGHTA and CDR2 is FQGNSA. Trimming removed 6 bases from V and 2 bases from J; junction bases left unmatched: 6. The DNA of the CDR3 is TGTGCCAGCAGGTTCGGGACAGGGGGGCCTGGGGCCAACGTCCTGACTTTC. As protein: CASRFGTGGPGANVLTF.

The chain employs TRBV10-3 and TRBJ2-7, with 11 bases identical to TRBD2. The CDR3 sequence is 15 residues long. Germline V gives CDR1 ENHRY, CDR2 SYGVKD. Trimming took 3 bases from V and 4 from J; bases not matched to a gene: 5. CDR3 sequence reads: CAISETSGREYEQYF. The CDR3 region has the DNA TGTGCCATCAGTGAAACTAGCGGGAGAGAGTACGAGCAGTACTTC.

The rearrangement joins TRBV28 to TRBJ1-4, with D perhaps matching TRBD1 (6 bases). CDR3 length: 15 residues. The germline V gene encodes CDR1 MDHEN and CDR2 SYDVKM. Trimming left V 6 bases short and J 8 bases short, with 19 bases between. The CDR3 nucleotides are TGTGCCAGCAGCCCGTCTGGGGGGGCCGACGAAAAACTGTTTTTT. Amino acid sequence: CASSPSGGADEKLFF.

The rearrangement uses TRBV19 and TRBJ2-3; D not resolved. Germline V CDR1 and CDR2: LNHDA, SQIVND (reference sequence). This CDR3 comprises 16 residues. V lost 5 bases and J lost 1, with 16 bases in between. The CDR3 nucleotides read TGTGCCAGTAGTCCCCGGATGAGGCCGGGCACAGATACGCAGTATTTT. Its protein product is CASSPRMRPGTDTQYF.

The genes are TRBV5-1 and TRBJ2-7; D may match TRBD1 or TRBD2 (5 bases each). V was clipped by 0 bases and J by 6 bases, with 10 bases between them. Germline V lookup: CDR1 SGHRS, CDR2 YFSETQ. There are 13 residues in the CDR3. In DNA form, the CDR3 reads TGCGCCAGCAGCTTGGGGGCAGGGACCGAGCAGTACTTC. The encoded protein is CASSLGAGTEQYF.

The chain recombines TRBV7-9 with TRBJ2-7, with 9 nucleotides matching TRBD1. The CDR3 is made up of 15 amino acids. Germline CDR1 SEHNR, CDR2 FQNEAQ (reference sequence). J lost 2 bases, V lost 5 bases, and 7 bases had no gene match. The CDR3 DNA reads as TGTGCCAGCAGCGGTCCCGGGACAGGGACCTACGAGCAGTACTTC. Translation: CASSGPGTGTYEQYF.

The chain employs TRBV19 and TRBJ2-4, with D possibly matching TRBD1 (7 bases). Germline V gene lookup returns CDR1 LNHDA and CDR2 SQIVND (reference sequence). The CDR3 has 14 amino acids. V lost 3 bases and J 7 bases, leaving 13 bases between the germline ends. CDR3 in DNA: TGTGCCAGTAGTATTGAGACAGGGAGGAACATTCAGTACTTC. Its translation: CASSIETGRNIQYF.

The V call is TRBV30, the J call TRBJ2-5, with TRBD2 as a possible D gene (5 bases). CDR3 length equals 11 residues. The ends were cut back, 1 base at V and 5 bases at J, with 5 bases in the middle. CDR1 and CDR2 from the germline V gene are GTSNPN and SVGIG (reference sequence). Written as DNA, the CDR3 is TGTGCCTGGAGTGGGGAGGAGACCCAGTACTTC. Its protein product is CAWSGEETQYF. The variable domain in full, completed from reference TRBV30 and TRBJ2-5, reads SQTIHQWPATLVQPVGSPLSLECTVEGTSNPNLYWYRQAAGRGLQLLFYSVGIGQISSEVPQNLSASRPQDRQFILSSKKLLLSDSGFYLCAWSGEETQYFGPGTRLLVL.

This clone was seen a few times. This chain joins TRBV28 and TRBJ1-2; D unresolved. V gave up 10 bases and J gave up 0 bases, with 6 bases separating them. The CDR3 has 11 residues. Germline CDR1 is MDHEN and CDR2 is SYDVKM. CDR3 sequence: CAITSNYGYTF. CDR3 bases: TGTGCCATAACTTCTAACTATGGCTACACCTTC.

V gene TRBV28 combines with J gene TRBJ2-7, with D unresolved. The CDR3 consists of 15 residues. Per the germline V gene, CDR1 is MDHEN and CDR2 is SYDVKM. V lost 4 bases and J 5 bases, leaving 18 bases between the germline ends. In DNA form, the CDR3 reads TGTGCCAGCAGTTCAGAAGGGCCCCGGAGAGACGAGCAGTACTTC. It yields the protein CASSSEGPRRDEQYF. The full variable domain, rest sourced from reference TRBV28 and TRBJ2-7, is DVKVTQSSRYLVKRTGEKVFLECVQDMDHENMFWYRQDPGLGLRLIYFSYDVKMKEKGDIPEGYSVSREKKERFSLILESASTNQTSMYLCASSSEGPRRDEQYFGPGTRLTVT.

This clone was found once. The DNA for the CDR3 is TGTGCCAGCAGCTTTGGTGGCTACACCTTC. Translation: CASSFGGYTF. The J gene is TRBJ1-2, the V gene TRBV5-8; D gene ambiguous. The CDR3 is 10 residues long. Trimming cost V 2 bases and J 7 bases, with 3 bases left between them. The germline V gene has CDR1 SGHTS and CDR2 YDEGEE.

This clone was observed a single time. The chain carries TRBV7-2 and TRBJ2-3, with a weak D call TRBD1 (5 bases). CDR3 length: 14 residues. Trimming removed 1 base from V and 4 bases from J, with 9 bases in between. Germline loops: CDR1 SGHTA, CDR2 FQGNSA. As DNA, the CDR3 is TGTGCCAGCAGCTTAGTCCAGGGCGCAGATACGCAGTATTTT. This codes for CASSLVQGADTQYF.

The count of this clone is one. This rearrangement joins TRBV18 to TRBJ2-5; 11 bases line up with TRBD2. TRBJ2-7 explains the end of the DNA better; the J call may be wrong. This CDR3 comprises 15 residues. CDR1 and CDR2 from the germline V gene are KGHSH and LQKENI. The CDR3 is CASSPRGTSGYEQYF. The CDR3 DNA reads as TGTGCCAGCTCACCACGCGGGACTAGCGGCTACGAGCAGTACTTC.

This sequence joins TRBV19 and TRBJ2-3, with 7 bases fitting TRBD1. The CDR3 is 15 residues long. Germline V gives CDR1 LNHDA, CDR2 SQIVND (reference sequence). Losses at the gene ends were 8 bases for V and 2 bases for J; bases not matched to a gene: 10. The CDR3 bases are TGTGCCAGTCAGGAAGGGGGCCTACTCACAGATACGCAGTATTTT. Amino acid sequence: CASQEGGLLTDTQYF. Looking up the rest from reference TRBV19 and TRBJ2-3 gives the full variable domain: DGGITQSPKYLFRKEGQNVTLSCEQNLNHDAMYWYRQDPGQGLRLIYYSQIVNDFQKGDIAEGYSVSREKKESFPLTVTSAQKNPTAFYLCASQEGGLLTDTQYFGPGTRLTVL.

This clone occurred a few times. This chain joins TRBV5-8 and TRBJ1-2; 9 bases align to TRBD1. The germline V gene encodes CDR1 SGHTS and CDR2 YDEGEE. The CDR3 contains 16 residues. The V and J ends lost 4 bases and 1 base, in that order; junction bases with no gene match: 8. The CDR3 coding sequence is TGTGCCAGCAGCCCCTGGACAGGGGCCGGTAACTATGGCTACACCTTC. Its protein product is CASSPWTGAGNYGYTF.